This T cell receptor beta chain was retrieved from a study of shared clonotypes between healthy human individuals. Clones were sequenced by immunoSEQ multiplex PCR, and TCRdb holds only the in-frame ones, with some missing. In the table there are about 1.5 million clones, 98% of which are singletons. Germline V gene data show CDR1 as MNHNY and CDR2 as SVGAGI (reference sequence). The CDR3 is made up of 15 amino acids. V lost 0 bases and J lost 14, with 20 bases in between. The TCR sequence derives from a man under 40 in good health. The sequencing input was naive CD4+ T cells sorted from blood. Specified subset: CD45RA+ positively selected. V usage is TRBV6-6 and J usage is TRBJ2-1; the D gene is possibly TRBD2 (5 bases). In nucleotides, the CDR3 is TGTGCCAGCAGTTACTCGTACGCCAGCGGTAGGGCTGAGTTCTTC. Protein: CASSYSYASGRAEFF.